The 14 T cell receptor beta chains below come from one sample, sequenced in a study of CD8 T cells in ankylosing spondylitis. Overall study findings and caveats: Apparently characteristic of ankylosing spondylitis blood was a TCR beta motif (fewer than ten highly homologous variants).

TCRdb independently ran MiXCR on the 5' RACE reads; one entry per CDR3 protein. This table has approximately 500,000 distinct CDR3 sequences, over 9.5% appearing once. The antigens these receptors bind are not known. The sample was blood, either unsorted or a sorted T cell fraction (not recorded which). Receptor source: a male donor with ankylosing spondylitis.

This clonotype came up many times. The chain couples TRBV29-1 to TRBJ2-3; 8 bases line up with TRBD2. V lost 2 bases to trimming and J lost 3 bases; unmatched junction nucleotides: 7. The V gene's germline CDR1 is SQVTM and CDR2 ANQGSEA. The CDR3 is made up of 15 amino acids. The CDR3, as DNA: TGCAGCGTTGAAATGATTAGCGGGGTTACAGATACGCAGTATTTT. Translated: CSVEMISGVTDTQYF.

The chain couples TRBV4-1 to TRBJ2-1; TRBD2 matches at 12 bases. Germline V gene sequence: CDR1 MGHRA, CDR2 YSYEKL. Losses at the gene ends were 4 bases for V and 7 bases for J; bases not matched to a gene: 8. The CDR3 has 16 amino acids. The CDR3 spells CASSPSVGTSGNEQFF. CDR3 DNA sequence: TGCGCCAGCAGCCCCTCGGTAGGGACTAGCGGGAATGAGCAGTTCTTC.

In its sample, this clonotype was seen a few times. The gene calls are TRBV20-1 and TRBJ1-5; D unclear. The V and J ends lost 6 bases and 3 bases respectively, with 15 bases between them. Germline-derived CDR1 and CDR2 are DFQATT and SNEGSKA (reference sequence). The CDR3 is made up of 14 amino acids. CDR3 protein: CSANSRRDNQPQHF. The CDR3 nucleotides are TGCAGTGCCAACAGCAGGCGGGACAATCAGCCCCAGCATTTT.

This clonotype was counted a few times. V usage is TRBV7-9 and J usage is TRBJ2-3; D unresolved. Germline loops: CDR1 SEHNR, CDR2 FQNEAQ (reference sequence). The ends were cut back, 2 bases at V and 2 bases at J, with 11 bases in the middle. This CDR3 is built from 15 residues. In DNA form, the CDR3 reads TGTGCCAGCAGCTTAATCAGTCTCCCCACAGATACGCAGTATTTT. The encoded protein is CASSLISLPTDTQYF.

This clonotype has just a few counts. The chain employs TRBV12-3 or TRBV12-4 and TRBJ1-1, with 11 bases aligning to TRBD1. This CDR3 has 16 amino acids. Trimming cost V 5 bases and J 6 bases; bases outside gene matches: 11. The CDR3 here is CASSPRPRDRGAEAFF. The CDR3 DNA is TGTGCCAGCAGTCCCCGTCCCCGGGACAGGGGGGCTGAAGCTTTCTTT.

At least ten counts were recorded for this clonotype. This chain joins TRBV2 and TRBJ2-7; possibly TRBD2 for D (5 bases). Trimming stripped 3 bases from V and 3 bases from J, with 15 bases between. CDR1 and CDR2 from the germline V gene are SNHLY and FYNNEI. The CDR3 sequence is 15 residues long. The CDR3 DNA is TGTGCCAGCAGTGAGGGGAGCTCACTCTTCTACGAGCAGTACTTC. It is translated as CASSEGSSLFYEQYF. The full variable domain, completed using reference TRBV2 and TRBJ2-7, is EPEVTQTPSHQVTQMGQEVILRCVPISNHLYFYWYRQILGQKVEFLVSFYNNEISEKSEIFDDQFSVERPDGSNFTLKIRSTKLEDSAMYFCASSEGSSLFYEQYFGPGTRLTVT.

V usage is TRBV25-1 and J usage is TRBJ2-1; D remains ambiguous. The CDR3 loop spans 16 amino acids. Germline values: CDR1 MGHDK, CDR2 SYGVNS. V lost 1 base to trimming and J lost 3 bases, with 13 bases between them. The CDR3 bases are TGTGCCAGCAGTGAATCCTTTGTGGGTCTCTACAATGAGCAGTTCTTC. This translates into CASSESFVGLYNEQFF.

The chain joins TRBV7-2 to TRBJ2-7, with 9 bases matching TRBD1. Germline trimming cut 5 bases from V and 3 bases from J; bases unmatched to any gene: 5. Germline V gives CDR1 SGHTA, CDR2 FQGNSA. The CDR3 covers 14 residues. The CDR3 nucleotides read TGTGCCAGCAGCCCCGGGACAGGGAACTACGAGCAGTACGTC. Its protein is CASSPGTGNYEQYV.

This clonotype has only a few counts. This chain connects TRBV7-9 to TRBJ2-5, with D possibly being TRBD1 (5 bases). V shed 4 bases and J shed 5 bases, with 20 bases lying between them. Germline V gives CDR1 SEHNR, CDR2 FQNEAQ (reference sequence). The CDR3 extends over 16 amino acids. CDR3 sequence reads: CASSSPLTGRGETQYF. CDR3 DNA: TGTGCCAGCAGCTCACCGTTAACAGGACGAGGCGAGACCCAGTACTTC.

The chain recombines TRBV7-6 with TRBJ2-7; TRBD2 matches at 9 bases. The V segment lost 5 bases and the J segment 4 bases; nucleotides outside the gene matches: 12. The CDR3 consists of 16 residues. In germline, CDR1 is SGHVS, CDR2 FNYEAQ. The chain's CDR3 is CASSTSGAGGFYEQYF. The CDR3 DNA is TGTGCCAGCAGCACATCAGGGGCGGGAGGGTTTTACGAGCAGTACTTC.

The CDR3 DNA follows: TGCGCCAGCAGCGCGAGGACTAGCGGGAGCACCCCCTCTCGCGAGCAGTACTTC. Translated, it gives CASSARTSGSTPSREQYF. The chain joins TRBV5-1 to TRBJ2-7, with 13 bases fitting TRBD2. V shed 4 bases and J 6 bases; nucleotides not matched to a gene: 16. The CDR3 is made up of 18 amino acids. CDR1 and CDR2 from the germline V gene are SGHRS and YFSETQ.

The V gene is TRBV12-3 or TRBV12-4, the J gene TRBJ2-7; D gene ambiguous. V dropped 5 bases and J dropped 2 bases, with 7 bases sitting between them. The CDR3 sequence is 12 residues long. CDR3 in amino acids: CASSKNPYEQYF. The CDR3 DNA follows: TGTGCCAGCAGTAAGAATCCCTACGAGCAGTACTTC.

V and J are TRBV3-1 and TRBJ1-5; TRBD1 might be the D (5 bases). Germline CDR1 and CDR2: LGHDT and YNNKEL (reference sequence). The CDR3 runs 13 residues. The V and J ends lost 3 bases and 11 bases respectively, with 14 bases between them. The CDR3, as DNA: TGTGCCAGCAGCCAGGAGGGGCGCCTGGCCCAGCATTTT. Translating gives CASSQEGRLAQHF.

This chain links TRBV7-2 with TRBJ1-5, with TRBD1 as a possible D gene (6 bases). Trimming pared 2 bases from V and 7 bases from J, leaving 12 bases between. There are 14 residues in the CDR3. Germline V CDR1 and CDR2: SGHTA, FQGNSA. The CDR3 bases are TGTGCCAGCAGCTTAATCGTACAGGGACAGCCCCAGCATTTT. It encodes CASSLIVQGQPQHF.